The 25 T cell receptor beta chains presented below share a single source sample, sequenced in a study of blood T cell repertoires in COVID-19. This table comes from immunoSEQ multiplex PCR, and its TCRdb copy is limited to in-frame clones, with some not included. The sample holds about 360,000 clones, approximately 77% seen once. The specimen sequenced was peripheral blood. These receptors all come from a human donor with acute or convalescent COVID-19. The donor label of this sample is uncertain.

The V and J genes are TRBV30 and TRBJ1-2, with 8 bases aligning to TRBD1. There are 15 residues in the CDR3. The germline V gene has CDR1 GTSNPN and CDR2 SVGIG (reference sequence). The trim removed 3 bases at V and 1 base at J, leaving 7 bases unmatched. CDR3 DNA: TGTGCCTGGAGAAATGGACAGGGAGTTAACTATGGCTACACCTTC. As protein: CAWRNGQGVNYGYTF.

This clone was seen a handful of times. The chain is built from TRBV5-4 and TRBJ1-5, with a tentative D call TRBD1 (6 bases). This CDR3 contains 14 residues. Germline CDR1 SGHNT, CDR2 YYREEE (reference sequence). V was shortened by 2 bases and J by 5 bases, with 11 bases between the two germline ends. CDR3 protein: CASSFGGAYQPQHF. CDR3 nucleotides: TGTGCCAGCAGCTTCGGGGGGGCATATCAGCCCCAGCATTTT.

The chain joins TRBV25-1 to TRBJ2-3; 7 nucleotides line up with TRBD2. The V and J ends lost 5 bases and 0 bases, in that order; junction bases with no gene match: 2. Germline CDR1 reads MGHDK; CDR2 reads SYGVNS. This CDR3 spans 14 amino acids. The CDR3 protein is CASSLAASTDTQYF. In nucleotides, the CDR3 is TGTGCCAGCAGTCTAGCGGCTAGCACAGATACGCAGTATTTT.

The chain couples TRBV11-2 to TRBJ2-2; TRBD1 might be the D (5 bases). The CDR3 is 14 amino acids. Germline loops: CDR1 SGHAT, CDR2 FQNNGV. The V end lost 10 bases, the J end lost 3 bases, and 15 bases lay between the germline ends. CDR3 DNA: TGTGCCATTTCCGACAGCCTTCACACCGGGGAGCTGTTTTTT. Its protein product is CAISDSLHTGELFF.

In this sample, this clone turned up once. The chain recombines TRBV27 with TRBJ1-4, with 9 bases that match TRBD1. J lost 9 bases, V lost 4 bases, and 6 bases had no gene match. Germline V CDR1 and CDR2: MNHEY, SMNVEV (reference sequence). This CDR3 has 14 amino acids. CDR3 in amino acids: CASSSGQGGQKLFF. For the CDR3, the DNA is TGTGCCAGCAGTTCGGGACAGGGTGGGCAAAAACTGTTTTTT.

This clone was found a few times. The rearrangement uses TRBV2 and TRBJ2-7; 10 nucleotides line up with TRBD1. The germline V gene has CDR1 SNHLY and CDR2 FYNNEI. The CDR3 covers 15 residues. With V trimmed by 4 bases and J by 2 bases, 5 bases remained unmatched. The CDR3 DNA follows: TGTGCCAGCAGTGGGGACAGGGGAGTCACCTACGAGCAGTACTTC. It is translated as CASSGDRGVTYEQYF.

J is TRBJ2-3 and V is TRBV4-2; 13 nucleotides match TRBD2. Germline V lookup: CDR1 LGHNA, CDR2 YNFKEQ. CDR3 length: 16 residues. J was trimmed by 5 bases and V by 4 bases; bases with no gene match: 6. The CDR3 nucleotides are TGTGCCAGCAGCCCGACTAGCGGGGGGTGGGGAGATACGCAGTATTTT. Protein sequence: CASSPTSGGWGDTQYF.

This clone was found many times. V gene TRBV2 combines with J gene TRBJ1-5, with no clear D. CDR3 length equals 13 residues. Germline CDR1 SNHLY, CDR2 FYNNEI. Trimming removed 2 bases from V and 8 bases from J, with 10 bases in between. The CDR3 sequence: CASSEKREEPQHF. CDR3 nucleotides: TGTGCCAGCAGTGAAAAGAGGGAGGAGCCCCAGCATTTT.

This clone is a singleton in its sample. In DNA form, the CDR3 reads TGCGCCAGCAGTACCGGAGACAGAACAAAGAACACTGAAGCTTTCTTT. Residues: CASSTGDRTKNTEAFF. This rearrangement joins TRBV5-1 to TRBJ1-1, with TRBD1 as a possible D gene (5 bases). This CDR3 is built from 16 residues. With 5 bases removed from V and 1 base from J, the gap between germline ends came to 18 bases. CDR1 is SGHRS and CDR2 is YFSETQ in the germline V gene.

The chain recombines TRBV28 with TRBJ2-7; TRBD2 matches at 9 bases. Losses at the gene ends were 2 bases for V and 5 bases for J; bases not matched to a gene: 7. This CDR3 is 15 amino acids long. Germline V gene data show CDR1 as MDHEN and CDR2 as SYDVKM. The CDR3 region has the DNA TGTGCCAGCAGTTTACGTAGCGGGAGTAAGGACGAGCAGTACTTC. Its translation: CASSLRSGSKDEQYF. Based on the CDR3 plus reference TRBV28 and TRBJ2-7, the full variable domain is DVKVTQSSRYLVKRTGEKVFLECVQDMDHENMFWYRQDPGLGLRLIYFSYDVKMKEKGDIPEGYSVSREKKERFSLILESASTNQTSMYLCASSLRSGSKDEQYFGPGTRLTVT.

The rearrangement uses TRBV27 and TRBJ2-7; a weak D match, TRBD1 (7 bases). CDR3 length equals 15 residues. CDR1 MNHEY and CDR2 SMNVEV come from the germline V gene (reference sequence). V was pared by 5 bases and J by 4 bases, with 18 bases between. The CDR3 DNA sequence: TGTGCCAGCAGTAGCCGGGGCCCAGGGGGGTACGAGCAGTACTTC. Its protein product is CASSSRGPGGYEQYF.

This clone was seen once. The chain couples TRBV19 to TRBJ1-2, with D possibly TRBD1 on 5 matching bases. Germline CDR1 is LNHDA and CDR2 is SQIVND (reference sequence). Trimming cost V 5 bases and J 2 bases, with 24 bases left between them. This CDR3 is built from 18 residues. As DNA, the CDR3 is TGTGCCAGTAGTCCACAACTGGGACGGCTGGCGGGGAACTATGGCTACACCTTC. This translates into CASSPQLGRLAGNYGYTF.

This clone was picked up one time. The chain carries TRBV3-1 (or the pseudogene TRBV3-2) and TRBJ1-2; TRBD1 matches 8 bases. The CDR3 covers 15 residues. Germline V lookup: CDR1 LGHDT, CDR2 YNNKEL (reference sequence). Germline trimming cut 4 bases from V and 0 bases from J; bases unmatched to any gene: 4. CDR3 residues: CASSLGQGSNYGYTF. CDR3 DNA sequence: TGTGCCAGCAGCCTAGGACAGGGATCTAACTATGGCTACACCTTC.

This chain links TRBV2 with TRBJ2-3, with 12 nucleotides matching TRBD1. This CDR3 is 15 amino acids long. Germline V gene data show CDR1 as SNHLY and CDR2 as FYNNEI. Trimming took 5 bases from V and 9 from J; bases not matched to a gene: 9. The CDR3 nucleotides read TGTGCCAGCAGTCTGGGACAGGGGGCAATTCGCACGCAGTATTTT. Protein: CASSLGQGAIRTQYF.

The V call is TRBV6-5, the J call TRBJ2-7, with 10 bases identical to TRBD2. With V trimmed by 9 bases and J by 3 bases, 8 bases remained unmatched. CDR3 length equals 14 residues. Germline V CDR1 and CDR2: MNHEY, SVGAGI. The DNA of the CDR3 is TGTGCCAGTCGAGCTAGCGGGAGCTTCTACGAGCAGTACTTC. It specifies CASRASGSFYEQYF.

The rearrangement links TRBV28 to TRBJ2-1, with 7 bases fitting TRBD1. Trimming cost V 6 bases and J 3 bases; bases outside gene matches: 8. The CDR3 runs 15 residues. The germline V gene encodes CDR1 MDHEN and CDR2 SYDVKM. CDR3 nucleotides: TGTGCCAGCAGCCTGCTCGGACAGGTCTACAATGAGCAGTTCTTC. It encodes CASSLLGQVYNEQFF.

The V call is TRBV7-7, the J call TRBJ2-1; TRBD1 aligns across 9 bases. The CDR3 has 14 amino acids. V dropped 1 base and J dropped 9; count of bases not matched to a gene: 4. Germline V gene sequence: CDR1 SSHAT, CDR2 FNYEAQ (reference sequence). The CDR3 is CASSLGRQGGEQFF. CDR3 in DNA: TGTGCCAGCAGCTTAGGCCGACAGGGGGGTGAGCAGTTCTTC.

The chain employs TRBV4-2 and TRBJ2-7; no clear D gene. The CDR3 loop spans 14 amino acids. Germline V gives CDR1 LGHNA, CDR2 YNFKEQ. The V and J ends lost 0 bases and 3 bases respectively, with 9 bases between them. For the CDR3, the DNA is TGTGCCAGCAGCCAAGAGTTGCCCAGCTACGAGCAGTACTTC. As protein: CASSQELPSYEQYF.

V and J are TRBV2 and TRBJ2-7, with D perhaps TRBD2 (5 bases). CDR1 and CDR2 (germline): SNHLY, FYNNEI. Trimming left V 1 base short and J 0 bases short, with 7 bases between. This CDR3 is built from 14 residues. The CDR3 spells CASSEGLASYEQYF. CDR3 DNA sequence: TGTGCCAGCAGTGAAGGTCTAGCCTCCTACGAGCAGTACTTC. The whole variable domain, remainder taken from reference TRBV2 and TRBJ2-7, is EPEVTQTPSHQVTQMGQEVILRCVPISNHLYFYWYRQILGQKVEFLVSFYNNEISEKSEIFDDQFSVERPDGSNFTLKIRSTKLEDSAMYFCASSEGLASYEQYFGPGTRLTVT.

The genes are TRBV30 and TRBJ1-5; no clear D. Between the trimmed V and J ends, which lost 3 bases and 3 bases, there was a span of 9 bases. Germline CDR1 reads GTSNPN; CDR2 reads SVGIG (reference sequence). This CDR3 comprises 13 residues. CDR3 sequence (DNA): TGTGCCTGGAGCCACCGGGACAATCAGCCCCAGCATTTT. Translation: CAWSHRDNQPQHF.

The chain is built from TRBV30 and TRBJ2-1, with TRBD1 matching 12 bases. CDR1 is GTSNPN, CDR2 SVGIG, per germline (reference sequence). V was pared by 5 bases and J by 1 base, with 6 bases of the junction left unmatched. CDR3 length equals 16 residues. The CDR3 bases are TGTGCCTGGGGAGGGACAGGGGGCCGGTCCTACAATGAGCAGTTCTTC. Encoded protein: CAWGGTGGRSYNEQFF.

The chain joins TRBV7-8 to TRBJ1-2; TRBD1 aligns across 8 bases. CDR1 is SGHVS, CDR2 FQNEAQ, per germline. The CDR3 contains 18 residues. V was pared by 5 bases and J by 3 bases, with 17 bases of the junction left unmatched. CDR3 sequence (DNA): TGTGCCAGCAGCGACAGATACAGGGGGGAGCCCTTATACTATGGCTACACCTTC. Translated, it gives CASSDRYRGEPLYYGYTF.

Points on this clone: The same CDR3 arises from other DNA sequences in this sample as well. The CDR3 DNA reads as TGCGCCAGCAGCTCTGGGACAGGGGTCATGAACACTGAAGCTTTCTTT. As protein: CASSSGTGVMNTEAFF. The chain has TRBV5-1 and TRBJ1-1; 10 positions agree with TRBD1. The CDR3 has 16 residues. V lost 3 bases and J lost 0; bases outside the gene matches: 5. The germline gives CDR1 SGHRS, CDR2 YFSETQ.

The V call is TRBV19, the J call TRBJ1-4; 12 bases match TRBD1. V was clipped by 5 bases and J by 1 base; unmatched bases: 5. CDR1 and CDR2 from the germline V gene are LNHDA and SQIVND (reference sequence). CDR3 length equals 17 residues. The DNA of the CDR3 is TGTGCCAGTAGTCTCCGGGACAGGGGGCGAACTAATGAAAAACTGTTTTTT. Translated: CASSLRDRGRTNEKLFF.

This chain links TRBV5-6 with TRBJ2-7, with a possible D match to TRBD1 (6 bases). Germline lookup yields CDR1 SGHDT and CDR2 YYEEEE. V was trimmed by 2 bases and J by 3 bases, leaving 12 bases between them. This CDR3 region has 14 residues. DNA of the CDR3: TGTGCCAGCAGCTTTTATCAGGGGAACTACGAGCAGTACTTC. Amino acid sequence: CASSFYQGNYEQYF.